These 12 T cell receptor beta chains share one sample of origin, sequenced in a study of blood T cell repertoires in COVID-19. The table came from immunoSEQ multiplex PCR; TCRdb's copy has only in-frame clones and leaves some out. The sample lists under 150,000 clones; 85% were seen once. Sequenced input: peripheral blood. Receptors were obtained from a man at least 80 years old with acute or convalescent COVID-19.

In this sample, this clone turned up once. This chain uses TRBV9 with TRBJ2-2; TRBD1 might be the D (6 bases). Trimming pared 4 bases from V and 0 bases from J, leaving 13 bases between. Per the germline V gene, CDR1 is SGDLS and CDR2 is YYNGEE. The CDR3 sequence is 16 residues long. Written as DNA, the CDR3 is TGTGCCAGCAGCCCGAGGGACAAGCCGAACACCGGGGAGCTGTTTTTT. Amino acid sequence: CASSPRDKPNTGELFF.

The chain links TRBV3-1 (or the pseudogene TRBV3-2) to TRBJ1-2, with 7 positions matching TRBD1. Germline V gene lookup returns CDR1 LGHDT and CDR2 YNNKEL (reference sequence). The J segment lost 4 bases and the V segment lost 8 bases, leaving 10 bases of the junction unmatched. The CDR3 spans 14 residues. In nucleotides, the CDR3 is TGTGCCAGCGTTTCGACAGGGACCCCCTATGGCTACACCTTC. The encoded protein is CASVSTGTPYGYTF.

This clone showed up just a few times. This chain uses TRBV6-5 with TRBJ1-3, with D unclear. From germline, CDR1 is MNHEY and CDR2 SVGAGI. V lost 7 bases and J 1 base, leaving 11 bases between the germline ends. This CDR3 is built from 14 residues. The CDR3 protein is CASIAVQSGNTIYF. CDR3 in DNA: TGTGCCAGCATAGCAGTTCAATCTGGAAACACCATATATTTT.

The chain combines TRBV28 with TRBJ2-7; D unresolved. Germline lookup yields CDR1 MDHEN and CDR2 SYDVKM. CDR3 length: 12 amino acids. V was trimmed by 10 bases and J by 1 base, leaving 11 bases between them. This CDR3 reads CATSRFSYEQYF. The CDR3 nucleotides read TGTGCCACTTCCAGATTTTCCTACGAGCAGTACTTC.

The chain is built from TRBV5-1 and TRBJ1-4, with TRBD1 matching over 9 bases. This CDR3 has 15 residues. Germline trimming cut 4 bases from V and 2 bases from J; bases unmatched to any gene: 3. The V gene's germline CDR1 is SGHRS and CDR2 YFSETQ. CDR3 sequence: CASSRTGATNEKLFF. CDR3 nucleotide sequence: TGCGCCAGCAGCCGGACAGGGGCGACTAATGAAAAACTGTTTTTT.

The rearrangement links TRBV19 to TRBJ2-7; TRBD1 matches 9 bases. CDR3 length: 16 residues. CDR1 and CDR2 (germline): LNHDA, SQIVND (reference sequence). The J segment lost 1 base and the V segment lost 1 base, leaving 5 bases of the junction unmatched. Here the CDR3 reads CASSIATGTGSYEQYF. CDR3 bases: TGTGCCAGTAGTATAGCTACCGGGACAGGGTCCTACGAGCAGTACTTC.

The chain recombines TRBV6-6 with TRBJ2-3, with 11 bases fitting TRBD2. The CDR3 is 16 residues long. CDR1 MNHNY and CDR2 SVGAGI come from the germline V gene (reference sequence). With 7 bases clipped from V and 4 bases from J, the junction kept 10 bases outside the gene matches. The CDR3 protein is CASIMPLAGGPDTQYF. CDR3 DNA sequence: TGTGCCAGCATTATGCCTCTAGCGGGAGGTCCAGATACGCAGTATTTT.

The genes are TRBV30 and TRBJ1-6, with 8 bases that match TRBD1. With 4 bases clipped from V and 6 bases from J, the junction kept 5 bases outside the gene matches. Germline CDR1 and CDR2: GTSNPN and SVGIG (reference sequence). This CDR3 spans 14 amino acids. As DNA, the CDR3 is TGTGCCTGGAACAGGGGGACTGGTAATTCACCCCTCCACTTT. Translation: CAWNRGTGNSPLHF.

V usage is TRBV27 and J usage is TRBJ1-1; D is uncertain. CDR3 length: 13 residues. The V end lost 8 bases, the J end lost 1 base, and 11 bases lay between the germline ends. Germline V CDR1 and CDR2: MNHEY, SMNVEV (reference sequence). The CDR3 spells CASRPTGNTEAFF. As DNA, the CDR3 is TGTGCCAGCCGCCCGACGGGGAACACTGAAGCTTTCTTT.

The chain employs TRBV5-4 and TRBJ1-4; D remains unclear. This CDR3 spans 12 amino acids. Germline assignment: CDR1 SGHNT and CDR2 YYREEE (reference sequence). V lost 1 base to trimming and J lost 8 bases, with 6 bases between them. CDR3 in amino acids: CASSLWAEKLFF. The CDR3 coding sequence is TGTGCCAGCAGCTTGTGGGCCGAAAAACTGTTTTTT.

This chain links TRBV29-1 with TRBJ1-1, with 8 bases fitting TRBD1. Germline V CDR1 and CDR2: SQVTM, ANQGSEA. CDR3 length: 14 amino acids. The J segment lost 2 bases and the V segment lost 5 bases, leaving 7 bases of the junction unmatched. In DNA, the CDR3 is TGCAGCGTTCCTGGGACAGGAAAAAACACTGAAGCTTTCTTT. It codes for CSVPGTGKNTEAFF.

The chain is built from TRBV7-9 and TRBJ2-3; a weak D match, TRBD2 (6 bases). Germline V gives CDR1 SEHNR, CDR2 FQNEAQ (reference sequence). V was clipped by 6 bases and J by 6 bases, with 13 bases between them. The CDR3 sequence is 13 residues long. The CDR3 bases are TGTGCCAGCAGACTAAGCGGGCGTGATACGCAGTATTTT. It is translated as CASRLSGRDTQYF.